This T cell receptor (beta chain) was documented in a study of blood T cell repertoires in COVID-19. The overall study: COVID-19 samples, acute and convalescent, were from the United States, Italy and Spain. From T cells, B-cell-depleted T cells, or PBMCs came the material, which was cDNA or gDNA.

Per the authors' pipeline: Reference gene primer amplification in the assay estimated nucleated cell counts. The table came from immunoSEQ multiplex PCR; TCRdb's copy has only in-frame clones and leaves some out. V and J calls plus clone size are reproduced from that table; the DNA served to infer D and trimming. The table lists 100,000 to 150,000 clones, 80% to 90% of them singletons. The CDR3 is 13 residues long. The V and J ends lost 5 bases and 3 bases, in that order; junction bases with no gene match: 3. Germline loops: CDR1 LGHDT, CDR2 YNNKEL (reference sequence). The chain uses TRBV3-1 (or the pseudogene TRBV3-2) and TRBJ2-7, with 8 bases that match TRBD2. Sequenced material: peripheral blood. The TCR sequence derives from a woman in her 50s with active or convalescent COVID-19. Here the CDR3 reads CASSESGSYEQYF. For the CDR3, the DNA is TGTGCCAGCAGCGAGAGCGGGAGCTACGAGCAGTACTTC.